The 26 T cell receptor beta chains below come from one sample, sequenced in a study of identifying expanded T cells in peripheral blood. Sequenced by immunoSEQ multiplex PCR; TCRdb stores in-frame clones only, minus some. The sample lists about 81,000 clones; less than 90% were seen once. The sample was blood. All receptors derive from a person between 18 and 70 years old in good health.

The chain links TRBV5-4 to TRBJ2-5; D unclear. V lost 0 bases and J 5 bases, leaving 8 bases between the germline ends. This CDR3 contains 13 residues. Per germline, CDR1 SGHNT and CDR2 YYREEE (reference sequence). CDR3 sequence reads: CASSLETRETQYF. The CDR3, as DNA: TGTGCCAGCAGCTTGGAGACCAGGGAGACCCAGTACTTC.

The CDR3 here is CASSLAPRGDNQPQHF. The CDR3, as DNA: TGTGCCAGCAGCTTAGCTCCCAGGGGGGACAATCAGCCCCAGCATTTT. V usage is TRBV7-2 and J usage is TRBJ1-5; TRBD1 matches at 7 bases. This CDR3 comprises 16 residues. Germline V gene sequence: CDR1 SGHTA, CDR2 FQGNSA. J gave up 3 bases and V 0 bases, and 5 bases lay outside the gene matches.

This clone was observed once. The chain links TRBV4-2 to TRBJ2-5; D gene uncertain. V was clipped by 0 bases and J by 5 bases, with 7 bases between them. This CDR3 has 13 amino acids. CDR1 and CDR2 from the germline V gene are LGHNA and YNFKEQ. The CDR3 is CASSQEGAETQYF. The CDR3 coding sequence is TGTGCCAGCAGCCAAGAGGGCGCCGAGACCCAGTACTTC.

The sample holds one count of this clone. V gene TRBV28 combines with J gene TRBJ2-7; D unclear. V lost 3 bases and J lost 0, with 6 bases in between. Germline lookup yields CDR1 MDHEN and CDR2 SYDVKM. CDR3 length equals 13 residues. This CDR3 reads CASSFPVSYEQYF. The DNA of the CDR3 is TGTGCCAGCAGTTTTCCCGTCTCCTACGAGCAGTACTTC.

The gene calls are TRBV6-4 and TRBJ2-3; perhaps TRBD1 as D (6 bases). The CDR3 has 14 amino acids. The germline V gene encodes CDR1 MRHNA and CDR2 SNTAGT. V lost 3 bases to trimming and J lost 3 bases, with 10 bases between them. DNA for the CDR3: TGTGCCAGCAGTGAACAGGGTCAGACAGATACGCAGTATTTT. This sequence encodes CASSEQGQTDTQYF.

The chain is built from TRBV4-1 and TRBJ2-3, with a weak D call TRBD1 (5 bases). CDR3 length: 14 amino acids. V lost 0 bases and J lost 4, with 8 bases in between. The germline gives CDR1 MGHRA, CDR2 YSYEKL. In DNA form, the CDR3 reads TGCGCCAGCAGCCAAGATTTGACAGCAGATACGCAGTATTTT. This codes for CASSQDLTADTQYF.

The chain has TRBV19 and TRBJ2-1; D is possibly TRBD2 (7 bases). Trimming stripped 5 bases from V and 8 bases from J, with 16 bases between. The germline gives CDR1 LNHDA, CDR2 SQIVND (reference sequence). This CDR3 region has 14 residues. The CDR3 loop is CASSARTGGDEQFF. The CDR3 DNA is TGTGCCAGTAGTGCGCGGACGGGGGGCGATGAGCAGTTCTTC.

The chain joins TRBV6-5 to TRBJ2-1; D is ambiguous. V lost 6 bases and J 5 bases, leaving 8 bases between the germline ends. The CDR3 contains 12 residues. CDR1 and CDR2 (germline): MNHEY, SVGAGI. In DNA form, the CDR3 reads TGTGCCAGCAGCGCGGCGGACAATGAGCAGTTCTTC. Encoded protein: CASSAADNEQFF.

V and J are TRBV6-6 and TRBJ2-7, with 8 bases that match TRBD1. The V gene end was trimmed by 6 bases and the J gene end by 12 bases; junction bases not matched to a gene: 16. From germline, CDR1 is MNHNY and CDR2 SVGAGI (reference sequence). The CDR3 totals 14 residues. CDR3 nucleotide sequence: TGTGCCAGCAGCCCGGGACAGGACGAAAGAGGTCTGTACTTC. Its protein product is CASSPGQDERGLYF.

The chain joins TRBV7-2 to TRBJ2-7; D gene unclear. The CDR3 is made up of 14 amino acids. The germline V and J ends were trimmed by 5 bases and 1 base, with 12 bases remaining between them. CDR1 and CDR2 from the germline V gene are SGHTA and FQGNSA. The CDR3 here is CASSVPIKSYEQYF. CDR3 nucleotides: TGTGCCAGCAGCGTCCCCATCAAGTCCTACGAGCAGTACTTC.

This rearrangement joins TRBV7-2 to TRBJ2-7; D may be TRBD1 or TRBD2 (6 bases each). The CDR3 has 13 residues. CDR1 is SGHTA, CDR2 FQGNSA, per germline. The V gene lost 5 bases and the J gene lost 4 bases, with 12 bases spanning the gap. In DNA, the CDR3 is TGTGCCAGCAGCGTAGGGGGGAGTTACGAGCAGTACTTC. It codes for CASSVGGSYEQYF.

The chain combines TRBV11-1 with TRBJ2-5; D is uncertain. The CDR3 is 12 amino acids. Germline values: CDR1 SGHAT, CDR2 FQDESV (reference sequence). Trimming cost V 5 bases and J 4 bases, with 8 bases left between them. The DNA for the CDR3 is TGTGCCAGCAGCCCTGTAGGAGAGACCCAGTACTTC. Its protein product is CASSPVGETQYF.

The rearrangement uses TRBV6-5 and TRBJ1-1, with D possibly matching TRBD1 (5 bases). The CDR3 runs to 13 residues. The germline V and J ends were trimmed by 2 bases and 4 bases, with 8 bases remaining between them. Germline V gene sequence: CDR1 MNHEY, CDR2 SVGAGI. The CDR3 DNA follows: TGTGCCAGCAGTTACAGGGGAAGCACTGAAGCTTTCTTT. It encodes CASSYRGSTEAFF.

The chain employs TRBV29-1 and TRBJ2-3, with TRBD2 matching 8 bases. The CDR3 spans 15 residues. V lost 0 bases and J lost 6; bases outside the gene matches: 8. From germline, CDR1 is SQVTM and CDR2 ANQGSEA. This chain's CDR3 is CSVEDSGRGGDTQYF. CDR3 sequence (DNA): TGCAGCGTTGAAGACAGCGGGAGAGGTGGGGATACGCAGTATTTT.

The rearrangement uses TRBV9 and TRBJ2-1; 7 bases agree with TRBD2. J was trimmed by 10 bases and V by 4 bases; bases with no gene match: 8. Germline V lookup: CDR1 SGDLS, CDR2 YYNGEE. This CDR3 is 13 amino acids long. In DNA form, the CDR3 reads TGTGCCAGCAGCTTTGGGGGGGACTCAGAGCAGTTCTTC. This gives the protein CASSFGGDSEQFF.

The V gene is TRBV6-4, the J gene TRBJ1-5; D perhaps matches TRBD1 (5 bases). Looked up from germline, CDR1 is MRHNA and CDR2 is SNTAGT. V was shortened by 3 bases and J by 6 bases, with 15 bases between the two germline ends. CDR3 length: 15 amino acids. The CDR3 nucleotides are TGTGCCAGCAGTGATAAGGGCAGGAGGGGTCAGCCCCAGCATTTT. Translation gives CASSDKGRRGQPQHF.

This sequence joins TRBV5-4 and TRBJ2-5; TRBD2 matches 8 bases. The CDR3 loop spans 16 amino acids. Germline assignment: CDR1 SGHNT and CDR2 YYREEE (reference sequence). The ends lost 4 bases at V and 5 bases at J; junction bases unmatched: 13. The CDR3 DNA reads as TGTGCCAGCAGCCCTGGACTGGCGGGGGGTCGGGAGACCCAGTACTTC. Protein sequence: CASSPGLAGGRETQYF. Together with reference TRBV5-4 and TRBJ2-5, the CDR3 gives the full variable domain: ETGVTQSPTHLIKTRGQQVTLRCSSQSGHNTVSWYQQALGQGPQFIFQYYREEENGRGNFPPRFSGLQFPNYSSELNVNALELDDSALYLCASSPGLAGGRETQYFGPGTRLLVL.

The CDR3 reads CASSPFERVYEQYF. In DNA form, the CDR3 reads TGTGCCAGCTCACCATTTGAGAGGGTCTACGAGCAGTACTTC. The rearrangement uses TRBV18 and TRBJ2-7, with D possibly matching TRBD2 (5 bases). Germline CDR1 KGHSH, CDR2 LQKENI. The CDR3 totals 14 residues. V was clipped by 2 bases and J by 3 bases, with 11 bases between them.

The chain is built from TRBV28 and TRBJ2-7; D unresolved. The V gene's germline CDR1 is MDHEN and CDR2 SYDVKM. Trimming shortened V by 2 bases and J by 4 bases, and 15 bases separated the two germline ends. This CDR3 comprises 15 residues. In nucleotides, the CDR3 is TGTGCCAGCAGTTTACCCTGGGATAATCCTTACGAGCAGTACTTC. Its translation is CASSLPWDNPYEQYF.

This clone was detected only once. The chain has TRBV30 and TRBJ1-1; tentatively, D is TRBD1 (6 bases). Trimming removed 2 bases at V and 5 bases at J, with 15 bases between. From germline, CDR1 is GTSNPN and CDR2 SVGIG (reference sequence). CDR3 size: 14 residues. In DNA, the CDR3 is TGTGCCTGGAGTCTGCGGACAGACCAAACTGAAGCTTTCTTT. Protein product: CAWSLRTDQTEAFF.

V usage is TRBV19 and J usage is TRBJ1-1, with a possible D match to TRBD1 (6 bases). V lost 10 bases to trimming and J lost 1 base, with 13 bases between them. Germline values: CDR1 LNHDA, CDR2 SQIVND (reference sequence). The length of the CDR3 is 13 residues. Here the CDR3 DNA reads TGTGCCACCCAGGACAGACCGAACACTGAAGCTTTCTTT. It encodes CATQDRPNTEAFF. Full variable domain (remainder filled in from reference TRBV19 and TRBJ1-1): DGGITQSPKYLFRKEGQNVTLSCEQNLNHDAMYWYRQDPGQGLRLIYYSQIVNDFQKGDIAEGYSVSREKKESFPLTVTSAQKNPTAFYLCATQDRPNTEAFFGQGTRLTVV.

The chain joins TRBV4-2 to TRBJ2-7, with TRBD1 matching 9 bases. CDR1 and CDR2 from the germline V gene are LGHNA and YNFKEQ. The CDR3 spans 19 residues. The V and J ends lost 0 bases and 0 bases, in that order; junction bases with no gene match: 12. The CDR3 loop reads CASSQEVGQGRFFSYEQYF. The CDR3 bases are TGTGCCAGCAGCCAAGAGGTGGGACAGGGCCGATTTTTCTCCTACGAGCAGTACTTC.

This chain uses TRBV4-3 with TRBJ2-1, with D hard to call. Per germline, CDR1 LGHNA and CDR2 YSLEER. Trimming pared 0 bases from V and 0 bases from J, leaving 6 bases between. The CDR3 is 15 amino acids. The CDR3 DNA follows: TGCGCCAGCAGCCAAGATCGCAGCTCCTACAATGAGCAGTTCTTC. Encoded protein: CASSQDRSSYNEQFF.

V is TRBV7-6 and J is TRBJ1-2; a possible D gene is TRBD1 (6 bases). The CDR3 has 16 residues. V lost 1 base and J 2 bases, leaving 14 bases between the germline ends. Germline V CDR1 and CDR2: SGHVS, FNYEAQ. CDR3 nucleotides: TGTGCCAGCAGCTTAGGGGGGGGGACACCGAACTATGGCTACACCTTC. Amino acids: CASSLGGGTPNYGYTF.

The rearrangement links TRBV5-4 to TRBJ2-1; no reliable D call. The CDR3 is made up of 15 amino acids. The germline V gene has CDR1 SGHNT and CDR2 YYREEE (reference sequence). V lost 4 bases, J lost 0 bases, and 11 bases lay in between. The CDR3 region has the DNA TGTGCCAGCAGCGCCCGGGCAAACTCCTACAATGAGCAGTTCTTC. Its translation: CASSARANSYNEQFF.

The chain carries TRBV5-1 and TRBJ2-7, with 8 positions matching TRBD1. Trimming cost V 2 bases and J 3 bases; bases outside gene matches: 7. This CDR3 has 15 amino acids. Per the germline V gene, CDR1 is SGHRS and CDR2 is YFSETQ. The CDR3 sequence: CASSFGNTGGYEQYF. The CDR3 bases are TGCGCCAGCAGCTTTGGGAATACAGGGGGCTACGAGCAGTACTTC.